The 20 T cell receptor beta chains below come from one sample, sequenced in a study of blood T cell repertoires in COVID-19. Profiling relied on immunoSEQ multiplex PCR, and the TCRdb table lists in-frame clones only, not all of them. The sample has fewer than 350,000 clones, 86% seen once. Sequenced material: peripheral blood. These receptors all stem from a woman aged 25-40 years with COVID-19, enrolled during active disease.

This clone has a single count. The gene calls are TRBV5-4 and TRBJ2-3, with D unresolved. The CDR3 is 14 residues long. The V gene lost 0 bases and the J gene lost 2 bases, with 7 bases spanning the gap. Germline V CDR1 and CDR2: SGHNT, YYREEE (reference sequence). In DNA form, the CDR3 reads TGTGCCAGCAGCTTGGACAGATTCACAGATACGCAGTATTTT. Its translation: CASSLDRFTDTQYF.

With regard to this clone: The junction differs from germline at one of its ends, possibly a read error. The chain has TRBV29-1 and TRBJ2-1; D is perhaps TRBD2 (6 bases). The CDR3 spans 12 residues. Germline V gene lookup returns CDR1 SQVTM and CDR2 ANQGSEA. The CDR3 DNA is TGCAGCGTCCCTGAGGGCGGGACCGCGGACATCTTC. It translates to CSVPEGGTADIF.

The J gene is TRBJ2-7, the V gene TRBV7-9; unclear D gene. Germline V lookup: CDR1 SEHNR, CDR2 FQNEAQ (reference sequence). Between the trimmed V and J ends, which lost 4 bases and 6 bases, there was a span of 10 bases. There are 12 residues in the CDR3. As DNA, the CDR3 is TGTGCCAGCAGCTCCCCGTTGGCCGAGCAGTACTTC. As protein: CASSSPLAEQYF. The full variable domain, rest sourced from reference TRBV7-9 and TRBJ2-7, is DTGVSQNPRHKITKRGQNVTFRCDPISEHNRLYWYRQTLGQGPEFLTYFQNEAQLEKSRLLSDRFSAERPKGSFSTLEIQRTEQGDSAMYLCASSSPLAEQYFGPGTRLTVT.

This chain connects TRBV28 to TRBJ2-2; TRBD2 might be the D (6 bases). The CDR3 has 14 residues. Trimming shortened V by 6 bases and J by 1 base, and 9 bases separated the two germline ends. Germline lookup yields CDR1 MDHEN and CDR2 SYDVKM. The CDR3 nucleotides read TGTGCCAGCAGGCTAGCGCTGAACACCGGGGAGCTGTTTTTT. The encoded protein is CASRLALNTGELFF.

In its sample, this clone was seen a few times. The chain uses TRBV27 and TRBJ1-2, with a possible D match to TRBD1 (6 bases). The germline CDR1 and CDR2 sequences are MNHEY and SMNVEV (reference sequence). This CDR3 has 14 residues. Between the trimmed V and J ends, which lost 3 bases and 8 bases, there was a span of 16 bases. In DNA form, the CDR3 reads TGTGCCAGCAGTTTTTCGGACAGTTTGGGAGGCTACACCTTC. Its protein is CASSFSDSLGGYTF.

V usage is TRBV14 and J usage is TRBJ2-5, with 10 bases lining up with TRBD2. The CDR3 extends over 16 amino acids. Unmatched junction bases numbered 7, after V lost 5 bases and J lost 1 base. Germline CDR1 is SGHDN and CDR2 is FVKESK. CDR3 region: CASSYLAGALQETQYF. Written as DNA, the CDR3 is TGTGCCAGCAGCTACCTAGCGGGGGCCCTCCAAGAGACCCAGTACTTC.

The CDR3 sequence: CASSLPSGGAEVDEQFF. The CDR3 coding sequence is TGTGCCAGCAGCTTACCTAGCGGGGGGGCCGAGGTGGATGAGCAGTTCTTC. J is TRBJ2-1 and V is TRBV7-8; 12 nucleotides agree with TRBD2. CDR1 and CDR2 from the germline V gene are SGHVS and FQNEAQ. The CDR3 length is 17 residues. Trimming cost V 2 bases and J 8 bases; bases outside gene matches: 10.

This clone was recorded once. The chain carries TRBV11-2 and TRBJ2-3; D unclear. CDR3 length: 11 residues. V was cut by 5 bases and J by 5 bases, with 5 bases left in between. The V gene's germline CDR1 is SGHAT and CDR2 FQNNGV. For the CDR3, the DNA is TGTGCCAGCAGCATTCTAGATACGCAGTATTTT. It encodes CASSILDTQYF.

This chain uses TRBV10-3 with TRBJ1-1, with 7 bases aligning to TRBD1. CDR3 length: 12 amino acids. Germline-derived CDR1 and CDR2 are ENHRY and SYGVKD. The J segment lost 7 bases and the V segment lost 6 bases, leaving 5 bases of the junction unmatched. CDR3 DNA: TGTGCCATCAGCCGGGACAGCGATGAAGCTTTCTTT. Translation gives CAISRDSDEAFF.

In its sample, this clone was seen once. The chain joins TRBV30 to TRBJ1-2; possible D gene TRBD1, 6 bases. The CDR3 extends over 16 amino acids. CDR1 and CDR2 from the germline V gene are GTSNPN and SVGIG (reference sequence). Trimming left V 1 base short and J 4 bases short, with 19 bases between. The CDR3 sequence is CAWSGPGAPTFYGYTF. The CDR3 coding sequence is TGTGCCTGGAGTGGCCCAGGGGCCCCCACCTTCTATGGCTACACCTTC.

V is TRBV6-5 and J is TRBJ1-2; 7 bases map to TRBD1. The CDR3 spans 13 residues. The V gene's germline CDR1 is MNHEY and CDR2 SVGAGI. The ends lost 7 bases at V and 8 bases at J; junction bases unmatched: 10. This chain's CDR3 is CASTHGQEWGYTF. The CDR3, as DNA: TGTGCCAGCACCCACGGACAGGAGTGGGGCTACACCTTC.

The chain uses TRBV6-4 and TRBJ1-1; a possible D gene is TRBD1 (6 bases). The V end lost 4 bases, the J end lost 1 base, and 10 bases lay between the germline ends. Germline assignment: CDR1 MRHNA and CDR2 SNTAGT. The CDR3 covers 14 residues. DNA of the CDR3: TGTGCCAGCAGTGCAGGGGCGTGGAACACTGAAGCTTTCTTT. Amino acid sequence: CASSAGAWNTEAFF.

The CDR3 is CASSFVTGWGQETQYF. CDR3 nucleotides: TGTGCCAGCAGTTTTGTGACAGGATGGGGTCAAGAGACCCAGTACTTC. The chain carries TRBV27 and TRBJ2-5; D is perhaps TRBD1 (6 bases). This CDR3 region has 16 residues. The germline V gene encodes CDR1 MNHEY and CDR2 SMNVEV (reference sequence). Trimming cost V 3 bases and J 2 bases, with 16 bases left between them.

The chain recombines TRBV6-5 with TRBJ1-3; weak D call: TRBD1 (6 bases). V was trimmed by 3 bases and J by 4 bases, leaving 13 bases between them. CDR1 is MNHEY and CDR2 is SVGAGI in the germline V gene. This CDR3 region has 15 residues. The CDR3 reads CASSYENRVGNTIYF. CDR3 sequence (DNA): TGTGCCAGCAGTTATGAGAACAGGGTCGGAAACACCATATATTTT.

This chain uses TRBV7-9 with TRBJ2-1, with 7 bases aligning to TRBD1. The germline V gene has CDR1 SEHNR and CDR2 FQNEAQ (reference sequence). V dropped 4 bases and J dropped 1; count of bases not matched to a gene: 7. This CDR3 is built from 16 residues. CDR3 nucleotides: TGTGCCAGCAGCTCAATCCCGGGACAGTCCTACAATGAGCAGTTCTTC. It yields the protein CASSSIPGQSYNEQFF.

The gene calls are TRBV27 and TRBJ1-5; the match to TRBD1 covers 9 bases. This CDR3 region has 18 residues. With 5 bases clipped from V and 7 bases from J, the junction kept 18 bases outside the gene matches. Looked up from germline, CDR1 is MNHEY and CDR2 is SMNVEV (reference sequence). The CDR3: CASSAYPPGQGMWQPQHF. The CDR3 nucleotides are TGTGCCAGCAGTGCGTACCCTCCGGGACAGGGTATGTGGCAGCCCCAGCATTTT.

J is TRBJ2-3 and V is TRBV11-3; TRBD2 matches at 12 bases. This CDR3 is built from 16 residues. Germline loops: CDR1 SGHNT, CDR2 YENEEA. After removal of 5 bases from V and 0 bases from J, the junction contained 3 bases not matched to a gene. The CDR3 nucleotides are TGTGCCAGCAGCCCAACTAGCGGGGGGAGCACAGATACGCAGTATTTT. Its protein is CASSPTSGGSTDTQYF.

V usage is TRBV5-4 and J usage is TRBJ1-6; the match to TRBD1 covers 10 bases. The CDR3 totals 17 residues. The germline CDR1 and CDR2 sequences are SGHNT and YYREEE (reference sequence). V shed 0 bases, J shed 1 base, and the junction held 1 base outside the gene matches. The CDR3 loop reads CASSLGQGASYNSPLHF. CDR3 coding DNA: TGTGCCAGCAGCTTGGGACAGGGGGCTTCCTATAATTCACCCCTCCACTTT.

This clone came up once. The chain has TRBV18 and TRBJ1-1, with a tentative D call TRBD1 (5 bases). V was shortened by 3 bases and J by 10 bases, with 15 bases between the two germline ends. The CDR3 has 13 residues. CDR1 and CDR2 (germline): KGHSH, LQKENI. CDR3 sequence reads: CASSPGLGPSAFF. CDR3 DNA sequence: TGTGCCAGCTCACCGGGACTGGGGCCTTCAGCTTTCTTT. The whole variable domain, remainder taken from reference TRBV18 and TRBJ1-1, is NAGVMQNPRHLVRRRGQEARLRCSPMKGHSHVYWYRQLPEEGLKFMVYLQKENIIDESGMPKERFSAEFPKEGPSILRIQQVVRGDSAAYFCASSPGLGPSAFFGQGTRLTVV.

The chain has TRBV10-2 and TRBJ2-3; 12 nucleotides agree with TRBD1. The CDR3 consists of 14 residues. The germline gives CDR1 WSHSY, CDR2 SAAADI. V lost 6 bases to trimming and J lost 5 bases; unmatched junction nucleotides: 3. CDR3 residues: CASRGQGAGDTQYF. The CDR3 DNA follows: TGCGCCAGCAGGGGACAGGGGGCGGGAGATACGCAGTATTTT.